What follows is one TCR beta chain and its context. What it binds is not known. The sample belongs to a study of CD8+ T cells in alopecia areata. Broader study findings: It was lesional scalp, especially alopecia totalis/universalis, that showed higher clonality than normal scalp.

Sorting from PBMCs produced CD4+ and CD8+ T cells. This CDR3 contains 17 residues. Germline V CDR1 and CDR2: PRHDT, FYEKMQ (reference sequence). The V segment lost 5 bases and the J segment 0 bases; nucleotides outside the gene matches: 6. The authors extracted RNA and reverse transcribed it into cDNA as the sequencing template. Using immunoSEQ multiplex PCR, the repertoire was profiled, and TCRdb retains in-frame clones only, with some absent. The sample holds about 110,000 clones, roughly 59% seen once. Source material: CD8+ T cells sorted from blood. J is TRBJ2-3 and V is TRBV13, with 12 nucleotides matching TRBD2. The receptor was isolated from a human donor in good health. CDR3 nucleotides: TGTGCCAGCAGCCCTACTAGCGGGGGGACTAGCACAGATACGCAGTATTTT. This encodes CASSPTSGGTSTDTQYF.